Below, 19 T cell receptor beta chains from the same sample are listed, as sequenced in a study of blood T cell repertoires in COVID-19. Assay: immunoSEQ multiplex PCR; the TCRdb copy retains only in-frame clones and omits some. This repertoire shows 100,000 to 150,000 clones, roughly 86% found once; its top ten account for more than 3.5%. The sample was peripheral blood. The receptors originated from a woman aged 55-70 years with acute or convalescent COVID-19.

Here the CDR3 DNA reads TGTGCCAGCAGTTTAGACAGCCCCGGGGAGCTGTTTTTT. Translated, it gives CASSLDSPGELFF. The chain couples TRBV12-3 or TRBV12-4 to TRBJ2-2; D not resolved. The CDR3 has 13 amino acids. Trimming took off 1 base at V and 6 bases at J, with 6 bases between the two ends.

This clone appeared a few times. The V call is TRBV6-5, the J call TRBJ1-4; 7 nucleotides line up with TRBD1. Germline V gives CDR1 MNHEY, CDR2 SVGAGI. V lost 10 bases, J lost 7 bases, and 3 bases stayed unmatched. The CDR3 has 11 amino acids. The CDR3 DNA reads as TGTGCCACTCGGACAGGTGAAAAACTGTTTTTT. Translation gives CATRTGEKLFF.

The chain joins TRBV5-1 to TRBJ2-1; TRBD1 might be the D (7 bases). The germline V and J ends were trimmed by 6 bases and 8 bases, with 15 bases remaining between them. The CDR3 covers 13 residues. Germline V gives CDR1 SGHRS, CDR2 YFSETQ. The chain's CDR3 is CASNRGGVDEQFF. In nucleotides, the CDR3 is TGCGCCAGCAACAGGGGCGGGGTAGATGAGCAGTTCTTC.

The chain recombines TRBV6-1 with TRBJ1-2, with D unresolved. This CDR3 spans 14 amino acids. CDR1 is MNHNS, CDR2 SASEGT, per germline. Trimming stripped 1 base from V and 5 bases from J, with 11 bases between. The CDR3 region has the DNA TGTGCCAGCAGTGAAGGATATTCGGGTTATGGCTACACCTTC. Amino acids: CASSEGYSGYGYTF.

The chain combines TRBV7-9 with TRBJ1-2; D gene unclear. The germline gives CDR1 SEHNR, CDR2 FQNEAQ (reference sequence). The CDR3 totals 14 residues. V lost 0 bases and J lost 0, with 5 bases in between. CDR3 nucleotide sequence: TGTGCCAGCAGCTTAGCGCGGCCTAACTATGGCTACACCTTC. It encodes CASSLARPNYGYTF.

The CDR3 bases are TGCGCCAGCACCGGGACATCCTCCTACGAGCAGTACTTC. Amino acid sequence: CASTGTSSYEQYF. The V and J genes are TRBV5-1 and TRBJ2-7; a weak D match, TRBD1 (6 bases). Trimming removed 6 bases at V and 0 bases at J, with 10 bases between. CDR1 and CDR2 (germline): SGHRS, YFSETQ. The CDR3 is 13 amino acids.

The gene calls are TRBV6-5 and TRBJ2-1; perhaps TRBD2 as D (6 bases). Germline lookup yields CDR1 MNHEY and CDR2 SVGAGI. The CDR3 is 15 amino acids. Trimming removed 4 bases from V and 4 bases from J, with 14 bases in between. The CDR3 DNA sequence: TGTGCCAGCAGTTCGACCTTAGCGGCATACAATGAGCAGTTCTTC. This codes for CASSSTLAAYNEQFF.

The chain has TRBV9 and TRBJ1-1; D remains ambiguous. The germline V and J ends were trimmed by 0 bases and 0 bases, with 6 bases remaining between them. Per the germline V gene, CDR1 is SGDLS and CDR2 is YYNGEE. This CDR3 contains 14 residues. Written as DNA, the CDR3 is TGTGCCAGCAGCGTAGCCCCTTTGAACACTGAAGCTTTCTTT. This encodes CASSVAPLNTEAFF.

The chain employs TRBV6-5 and TRBJ2-7; 8 bases are shared with TRBD1. The V gene end was trimmed by 4 bases and the J gene end by 3 bases; junction bases not matched to a gene: 8. Germline values: CDR1 MNHEY, CDR2 SVGAGI. CDR3 length: 15 amino acids. The CDR3 protein is CASSSPRQGIYEQYF. The CDR3 region has the DNA TGTGCCAGCAGTTCCCCGCGACAGGGGATCTACGAGCAGTACTTC.

This chain links TRBV11-2 with TRBJ2-3, with D possibly TRBD2 on 5 matching bases. From germline, CDR1 is SGHAT and CDR2 FQNNGV. V lost 3 bases and J 0 bases, leaving 13 bases between the germline ends. This CDR3 spans 16 amino acids. The CDR3 nucleotides read TGTGCCAGCAGCTTCCCAAGCGGAGCTAGCACAGATACGCAGTATTTT. Encoded protein: CASSFPSGASTDTQYF.

DNA for the CDR3: TGTGCCAGCAGCGAAGGGACTAGCGGTGTGGGGGATGAGCAGTTCTTC. Amino acids: CASSEGTSGVGDEQFF. V gene TRBV9 combines with J gene TRBJ2-1; 11 bases map to TRBD2. The V and J ends lost 3 bases and 8 bases, in that order; junction bases with no gene match: 10. The CDR3 is 16 amino acids. Per germline, CDR1 SGDLS and CDR2 YYNGEE.

The sample holds a few counts of this clone. This sequence joins TRBV18 and TRBJ1-1; a weak D match, TRBD1 (5 bases). V shed 3 bases and J shed 11 bases, with 13 bases lying between them. Germline CDR1 is KGHSH and CDR2 is LQKENI. The CDR3 spans 12 residues. The CDR3 DNA is TGTGCCAGCTCACCCCTGGATGGGGGGGCTTTCTTT. This translates into CASSPLDGGAFF.

The chain couples TRBV14 to TRBJ2-5; D may be TRBD1 (6 bases). Germline V gene sequence: CDR1 SGHDN, CDR2 FVKESK. There are 14 residues in the CDR3. V lost 0 bases and J 5 bases, leaving 10 bases between the germline ends. CDR3 loop: CASSQDTGQETQYF. CDR3 bases: TGTGCCAGCAGCCAAGATACCGGACAGGAGACCCAGTACTTC.

The chain carries TRBV5-4 and TRBJ2-5, with TRBD2 matching 7 bases. V lost 4 bases, J lost 7 bases, and 10 bases stayed unmatched. CDR1 is SGHNT, CDR2 YYREEE, per germline (reference sequence). The CDR3 has 14 amino acids. Here the CDR3 reads CASSPEAGVGTQYF. The DNA for the CDR3 is TGTGCCAGCAGCCCGGAGGCGGGGGTCGGGACCCAGTACTTC.

This clone showed up just once. The V call is TRBV6-5, the J call TRBJ1-3; no clear D. The CDR3 sequence is 12 residues long. CDR1 is MNHEY, CDR2 SVGAGI, per germline. V dropped 4 bases and J dropped 4 bases, with 5 bases sitting between them. The CDR3 spells CASSSPGNTIYF. CDR3 DNA sequence: TGTGCCAGCAGTTCTCCCGGAAACACCATATATTTT.

V is TRBV6-6 and J is TRBJ1-1; TRBD1 agrees at 8 bases. Losses at the gene ends were 0 bases for V and 4 bases for J; bases not matched to a gene: 7. This CDR3 comprises 16 residues. Looked up from germline, CDR1 is MNHNY and CDR2 is SVGAGI (reference sequence). CDR3 sequence reads: CASSYSQGGGTTEAFF. The DNA for the CDR3 is TGTGCCAGCAGTTACTCACAGGGGGGAGGGACCACTGAAGCTTTCTTT.

The rearrangement uses TRBV19 and TRBJ2-1; D is possibly TRBD2 (6 bases). Germline V gene lookup returns CDR1 LNHDA and CDR2 SQIVND (reference sequence). The CDR3 has 13 residues. Between the trimmed V and J ends, which lost 8 bases and 8 bases, there was a span of 16 bases. CDR3 protein: CASLGGGLHEQFF. In DNA, the CDR3 is TGTGCCAGTTTGGGGGGAGGTCTGCATGAGCAGTTCTTC.

The genes are TRBV7-2 and TRBJ1-6; the match to TRBD1 covers 8 bases. The V segment lost 3 bases and the J segment 10 bases; nucleotides outside the gene matches: 5. Germline V lookup: CDR1 SGHTA, CDR2 FQGNSA. The CDR3 has 14 residues. The CDR3 DNA reads TGTGCCAGCAGCTTCGGACAGGGTAGCTCACCCCTCCACTTT. It is translated as CASSFGQGSSPLHF.

The chain recombines TRBV18 with TRBJ1-1; possibly TRBD1 for D (6 bases). The V and J ends lost 6 bases and 1 base respectively, with 9 bases between them. The CDR3 has 13 amino acids. Looked up from germline, CDR1 is KGHSH and CDR2 is LQKENI. CDR3 amino acids: CASSQTGNTEAFF. The CDR3 bases are TGTGCCAGCTCCCAGACAGGGAACACTGAAGCTTTCTTT.